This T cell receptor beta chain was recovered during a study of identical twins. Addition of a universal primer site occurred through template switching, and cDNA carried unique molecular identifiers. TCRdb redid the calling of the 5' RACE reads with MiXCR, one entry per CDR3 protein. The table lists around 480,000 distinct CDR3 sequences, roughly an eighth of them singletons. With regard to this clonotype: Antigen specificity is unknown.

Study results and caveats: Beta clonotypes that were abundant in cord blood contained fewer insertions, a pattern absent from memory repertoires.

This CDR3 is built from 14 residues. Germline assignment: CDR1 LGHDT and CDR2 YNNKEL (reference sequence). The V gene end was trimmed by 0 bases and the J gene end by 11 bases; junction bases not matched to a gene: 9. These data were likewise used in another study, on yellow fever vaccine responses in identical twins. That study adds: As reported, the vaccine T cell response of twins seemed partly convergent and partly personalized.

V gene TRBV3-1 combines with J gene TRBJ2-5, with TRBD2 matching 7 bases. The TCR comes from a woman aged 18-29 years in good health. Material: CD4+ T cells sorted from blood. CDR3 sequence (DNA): TGTGCCAGCAGCCAAGATCCCAGCGGGATCGCTCAGTACTTC. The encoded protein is CASSQDPSGIAQYF.